This T cell receptor (beta chain) originates from a study of cytomegalovirus exposure and HLA in healthy donors. Both 60 Vbeta primers and 13 Jbeta primers went into the PCR. The assay was immunoSEQ multiplex PCR, and TCRdb's table has in-frame clones only and misses some. The sample has roughly 200,000 clones; roughly four fifths are singletons. Sequencing was performed on PBMCs. The receptor was isolated from a woman in her 30s in good health and CMV-seropositive.

The CDR3 region has the DNA TGTGCCAGCACCGAGGGGACAGGGGGCATCTCTGGGGCCAACGTCCTGACTTTC. Its protein is CASTEGTGGISGANVLTF. The V gene is TRBV6-4, the J gene TRBJ2-6; 12 bases are shared with TRBD1. J lost 0 bases, V lost 7 bases, and 7 bases had no gene match. Germline CDR1 MRHNA, CDR2 SNTAGT. The CDR3 has 18 amino acids.